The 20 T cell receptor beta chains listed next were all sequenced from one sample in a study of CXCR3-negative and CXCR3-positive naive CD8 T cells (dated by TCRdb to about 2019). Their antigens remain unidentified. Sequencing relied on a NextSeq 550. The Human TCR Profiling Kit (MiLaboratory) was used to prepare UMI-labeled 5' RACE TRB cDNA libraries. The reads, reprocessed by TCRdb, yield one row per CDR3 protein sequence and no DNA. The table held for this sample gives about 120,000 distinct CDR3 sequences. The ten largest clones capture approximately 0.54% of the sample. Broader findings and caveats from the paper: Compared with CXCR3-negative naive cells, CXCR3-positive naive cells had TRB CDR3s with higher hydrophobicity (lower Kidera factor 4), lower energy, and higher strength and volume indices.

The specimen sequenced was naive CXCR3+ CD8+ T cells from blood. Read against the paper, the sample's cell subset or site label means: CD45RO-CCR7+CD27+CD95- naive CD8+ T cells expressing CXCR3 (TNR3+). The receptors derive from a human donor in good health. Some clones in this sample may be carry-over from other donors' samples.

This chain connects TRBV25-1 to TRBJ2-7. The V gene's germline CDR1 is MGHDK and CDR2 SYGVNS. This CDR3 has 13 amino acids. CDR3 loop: CASADAGSYEQYF.

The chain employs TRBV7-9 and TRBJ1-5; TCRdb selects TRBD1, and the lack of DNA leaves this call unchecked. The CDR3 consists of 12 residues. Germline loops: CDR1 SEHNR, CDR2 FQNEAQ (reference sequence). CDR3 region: CASSPEGEPQHF.

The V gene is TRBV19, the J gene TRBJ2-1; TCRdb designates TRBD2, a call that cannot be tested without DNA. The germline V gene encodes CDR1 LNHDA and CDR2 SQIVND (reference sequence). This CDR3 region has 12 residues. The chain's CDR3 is CASSIGLDEQFF. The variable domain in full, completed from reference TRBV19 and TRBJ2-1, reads DGGITQSPKYLFRKEGQNVTLSCEQNLNHDAMYWYRQDPGQGLRLIYYSQIVNDFQKGDIAEGYSVSREKKESFPLTVTSAQKNPTAFYLCASSIGLDEQFFGPGTRLTVL.

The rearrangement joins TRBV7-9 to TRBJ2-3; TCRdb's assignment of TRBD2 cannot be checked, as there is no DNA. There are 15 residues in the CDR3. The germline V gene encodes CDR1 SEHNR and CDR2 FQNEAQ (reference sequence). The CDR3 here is CASSGIGSLTDTQYF.

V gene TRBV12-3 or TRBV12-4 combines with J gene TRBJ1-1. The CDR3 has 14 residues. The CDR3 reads CASSLGIPSTEAFF.

The CDR3: CATSDFVGNEQFF. The chain employs TRBV24-1 and TRBJ2-1. This CDR3 is 13 amino acids long. Germline assignment: CDR1 KGHDR and CDR2 SFDVKD.

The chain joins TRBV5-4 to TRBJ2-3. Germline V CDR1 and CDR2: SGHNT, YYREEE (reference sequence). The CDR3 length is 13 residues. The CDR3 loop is CASSLGVGDTQYF.

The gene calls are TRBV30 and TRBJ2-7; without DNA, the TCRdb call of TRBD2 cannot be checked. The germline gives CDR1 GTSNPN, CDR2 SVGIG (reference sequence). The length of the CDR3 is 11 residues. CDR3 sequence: CAWRSGYEQYF.

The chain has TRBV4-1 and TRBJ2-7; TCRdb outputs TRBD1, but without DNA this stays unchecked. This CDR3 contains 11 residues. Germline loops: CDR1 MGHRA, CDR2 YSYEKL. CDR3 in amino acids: CASTGGNEQYF.

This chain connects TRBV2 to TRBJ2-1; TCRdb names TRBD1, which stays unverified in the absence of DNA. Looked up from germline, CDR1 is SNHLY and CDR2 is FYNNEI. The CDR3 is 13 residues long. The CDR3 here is CASLDSPLDEQFF.

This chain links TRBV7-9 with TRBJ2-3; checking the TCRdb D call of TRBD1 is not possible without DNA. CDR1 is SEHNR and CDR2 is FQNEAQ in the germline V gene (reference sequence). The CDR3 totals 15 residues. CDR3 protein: CASSLVGQVADTQYF.

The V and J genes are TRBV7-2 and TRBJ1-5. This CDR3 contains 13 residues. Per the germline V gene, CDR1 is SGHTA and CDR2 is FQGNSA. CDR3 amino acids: CASSPVNHQPQHF.

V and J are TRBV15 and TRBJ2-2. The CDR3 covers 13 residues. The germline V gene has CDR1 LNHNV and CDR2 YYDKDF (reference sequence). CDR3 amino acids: CATGDANTGELFF.

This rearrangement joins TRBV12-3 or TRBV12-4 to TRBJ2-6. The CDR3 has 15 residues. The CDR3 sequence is CASSSGLSGANVLTF.

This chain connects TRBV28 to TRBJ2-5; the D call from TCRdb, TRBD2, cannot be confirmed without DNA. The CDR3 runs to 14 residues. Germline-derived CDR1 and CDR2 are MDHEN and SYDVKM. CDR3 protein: CASSLSAGRETQYF.

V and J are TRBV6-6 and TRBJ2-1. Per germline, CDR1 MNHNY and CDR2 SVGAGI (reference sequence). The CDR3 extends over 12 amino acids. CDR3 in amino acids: CASSANSNEQFF.

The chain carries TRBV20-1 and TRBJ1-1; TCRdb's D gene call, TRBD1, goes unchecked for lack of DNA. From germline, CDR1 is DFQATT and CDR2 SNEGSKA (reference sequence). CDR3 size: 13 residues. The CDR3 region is CSALDRENTEAFF.

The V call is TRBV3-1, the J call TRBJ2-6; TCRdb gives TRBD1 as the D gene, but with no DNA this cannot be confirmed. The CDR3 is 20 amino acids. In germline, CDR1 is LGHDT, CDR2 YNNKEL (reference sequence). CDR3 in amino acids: CASSQEWVGTGSSGANVLTF.

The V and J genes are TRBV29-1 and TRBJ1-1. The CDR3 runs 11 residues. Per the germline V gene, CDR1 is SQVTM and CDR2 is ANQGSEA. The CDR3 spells CSVRGIVEAFF.

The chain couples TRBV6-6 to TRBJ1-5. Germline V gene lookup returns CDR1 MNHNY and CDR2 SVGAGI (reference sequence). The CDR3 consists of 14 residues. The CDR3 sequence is CASSFDPEDQPQHF.